The 28 T cell receptor beta chains in this list originate from one sample, sequenced in a study of cytomegalovirus exposure and HLA in healthy donors. The PCR was carried out with 60 Vbeta primers and 13 Jbeta primers. Profiling relied on immunoSEQ multiplex PCR, and the TCRdb table lists in-frame clones only, not all of them. This table holds some 160,000 clones, 76% found once. The sequenced sample consisted of PBMCs. The receptors were gathered from a woman in her thirties or forties in good health and CMV-seronegative.

V is TRBV18 and J is TRBJ2-1, with 9 nucleotides matching TRBD2. This CDR3 has 16 amino acids. Germline V CDR1 and CDR2: KGHSH, LQKENI. V shed 0 bases, J shed 4 bases, and the junction held 4 bases outside the gene matches. The DNA for the CDR3 is TGTGCCAGCTCACCACCGAGTCTAGCGGGGTACAATGAGCAGTTCTTC. Protein sequence: CASSPPSLAGYNEQFF.

The chain is built from TRBV14 and TRBJ2-5; the match to TRBD1 covers 8 bases. The assigned J gene may be wrong: the sequence end matches TRBJ2-7 better. CDR1 SGHDN and CDR2 FVKESK come from the germline V gene. This CDR3 is 14 amino acids long. The CDR3 nucleotides are TGTGCCAGCAGCCGAGGACAGGGATTATACGAGCAGTACTTC. Protein product: CASSRGQGLYEQYF.

This chain joins TRBV7-2 and TRBJ2-7; 9 nucleotides line up with TRBD1. Germline V gene lookup returns CDR1 SGHTA and CDR2 FQGNSA. The V gene end was trimmed by 5 bases and the J gene end by 2 bases; junction bases not matched to a gene: 13. This CDR3 comprises 17 residues. CDR3 in amino acids: CASSLDTGTGLPYEQYF. For the CDR3, the DNA is TGTGCCAGCAGCCTAGATACCGGGACAGGGCTGCCCTACGAGCAGTACTTC.

The chain joins TRBV4-1 to TRBJ1-2; TRBD1 agrees at 10 bases. The CDR3 spans 18 residues. CDR1 is MGHRA, CDR2 YSYEKL, per germline. V shed 0 bases and J 1 base; nucleotides not matched to a gene: 8. CDR3 in DNA: TGCGCCAGCAGCCAAGAAGACAGGGGGCGACCCTATAACTATGGCTACACCTTC. Encoded protein: CASSQEDRGRPYNYGYTF.

V gene TRBV28 combines with J gene TRBJ1-1; possibly TRBD1 for D (5 bases). The ends were cut back, 6 bases at V and 3 bases at J, with 23 bases in the middle. The germline CDR1 and CDR2 sequences are MDHEN and SYDVKM. The CDR3 extends over 17 amino acids. CDR3 residues: CASRSRLGRRGDTEAFF. In DNA form, the CDR3 reads TGTGCCAGCAGGAGCAGGTTGGGCAGGCGGGGGGACACTGAAGCTTTCTTT.

The chain links TRBV7-9 to TRBJ2-1; perhaps TRBD2 as D (6 bases). Germline CDR1 SEHNR, CDR2 FQNEAQ (reference sequence). This CDR3 is built from 13 residues. Between the trimmed V and J ends, which lost 5 bases and 4 bases, there was a span of 9 bases. The CDR3 nucleotides are TGTGCCAGCAGCGGTAGCGGTTACAATGAGCAGTTCTTC. Residues: CASSGSGYNEQFF.

The rearrangement joins TRBV18 to TRBJ1-2, with 10 bases lining up with TRBD1. This CDR3 contains 17 residues. The junction had 12 bases not matched to a gene; V was cut back by 4 bases and J by 4 bases. Looked up from germline, CDR1 is KGHSH and CDR2 is LQKENI. CDR3 amino acids: CASSRRQGAQVVYGYTF. The CDR3 DNA sequence: TGTGCCAGCTCACGGCGACAGGGGGCTCAGGTGGTCTATGGCTACACCTTC.

The chain is built from TRBV30 and TRBJ1-6, with D hard to call. The CDR3 is made up of 14 amino acids. In germline, CDR1 is GTSNPN, CDR2 SVGIG (reference sequence). Trimming shortened V by 0 bases and J by 5 bases, and 8 bases separated the two germline ends. CDR3: CAWSVPGNNSPLHF. CDR3 coding DNA: TGTGCCTGGAGTGTACCGGGGAATAATTCACCCCTCCACTTT.

Only one count was recorded for this clone. This chain joins TRBV5-1 and TRBJ2-7; 9 positions match TRBD2. The CDR3 length is 14 residues. Trimming at V came to 0 bases and at J to 3 bases, leaving 1 base not matched to a gene. CDR1 is SGHRS and CDR2 is YFSETQ in the germline V gene. CDR3 region: CASSLGLADYEQYF. The CDR3 DNA reads TGCGCCAGCAGCTTGGGACTAGCGGACTACGAGCAGTACTTC.

CDR3 coding DNA: TGTGCCAGCAGCCTAGCGGGGGGCCAGATCACCGGGGAGCTGTTTTTT. As protein: CASSLAGGQITGELFF. This chain uses TRBV5-4 with TRBJ2-2; 11 bases are a match to TRBD2. V lost 4 bases, J lost 4 bases, and 6 bases stayed unmatched. This CDR3 spans 16 amino acids. The germline gives CDR1 SGHNT, CDR2 YYREEE (reference sequence).

This clone was recorded a few times. In the same sample, other DNA sequences code for this CDR3. The chain is built from TRBV5-1 and TRBJ1-1, with D maybe TRBD1 (5 bases). This CDR3 contains 14 residues. V was clipped by 1 base and J by 2 bases, with 9 bases between them. CDR1 and CDR2 from the germline V gene are SGHRS and YFSETQ. The DNA of the CDR3 is TGCGCCAGCAGCTTGAGGGGCCGTAACACTGAAGCTTTCTTT. This codes for CASSLRGRNTEAFF.

The chain joins TRBV29-1 to TRBJ2-1; 7 bases match TRBD2. The V and J ends lost 6 bases and 3 bases, in that order; junction bases with no gene match: 11. The CDR3 extends over 15 amino acids. In germline, CDR1 is SQVTM, CDR2 ANQGSEA. The CDR3 region is CSVGGTGLDYNEQFF. For the CDR3, the DNA is TGCAGCGTGGGGGGTACCGGACTAGACTACAATGAGCAGTTCTTC.

This sequence joins TRBV5-1 and TRBJ2-3, with TRBD2 identical over 10 bases. Germline V gene lookup returns CDR1 SGHRS and CDR2 YFSETQ. The length of the CDR3 is 16 residues. After removal of 0 bases from V and 4 bases from J, the junction contained 5 bases not matched to a gene. For the CDR3, the DNA is TGCGCCAGCAGCTTGGTTCCAGCGGGGGGGCCAGATACGCAGTATTTT. It yields the protein CASSLVPAGGPDTQYF.

This chain connects TRBV6-1 to TRBJ2-2; 7 bases are shared with TRBD1. J was trimmed by 0 bases and V by 5 bases; bases with no gene match: 3. The length of the CDR3 is 15 residues. Looked up from germline, CDR1 is MNHNS and CDR2 is SASEGT. The CDR3 region is CASSPGTANTGELFF. CDR3 nucleotides: TGTGCCAGCAGTCCCGGGACAGCGAACACCGGGGAGCTGTTTTTT.

In this sample, this clone turned up once. The chain recombines TRBV6-6 with TRBJ1-1; no definite D call. The CDR3 sequence is 12 residues long. The germline V gene has CDR1 MNHNY and CDR2 SVGAGI (reference sequence). V lost 6 bases and J 1 base, leaving 6 bases between the germline ends. This CDR3 is CASSRQNTEAFF. For the CDR3, the DNA is TGTGCCAGCAGCAGACAGAACACTGAAGCTTTCTTT.

The chain links TRBV5-1 to TRBJ2-3; 7 bases map to TRBD2. Unmatched junction bases numbered 1, after V lost 0 bases and J lost 0 bases. Per germline, CDR1 SGHRS and CDR2 YFSETQ. The CDR3 is 15 residues long. The chain's CDR3 is CASSLGSGSTDTQYF. CDR3 coding DNA: TGCGCCAGCAGCTTGGGTAGCGGGAGCACAGATACGCAGTATTTT.

This clone has a handful of counts. The chain carries TRBV19 and TRBJ2-3, with 9 bases identical to TRBD2. The junction had 10 bases not matched to a gene; V was cut back by 3 bases and J by 0 bases. From germline, CDR1 is LNHDA and CDR2 SQIVND (reference sequence). This CDR3 comprises 18 residues. The CDR3 protein is CASSMDGVTSGSTDTQYF. DNA of the CDR3: TGTGCCAGTAGTATGGATGGGGTGACTAGCGGAAGCACAGATACGCAGTATTTT.

The rearrangement joins TRBV27 to TRBJ1-6; D is perhaps TRBD1 (5 bases). There are 16 residues in the CDR3. CDR1 is MNHEY, CDR2 SMNVEV, per germline (reference sequence). The V end was cut by 2 bases, the J end by 7 bases, with 15 bases between. The CDR3 DNA is TGTGCCAGCAGTTTAGGGTCTGGGGCAGGCAATTCACCCCTCCACTTT. This translates into CASSLGSGAGNSPLHF.

This clone appeared once. The gene calls are TRBV25-1 and TRBJ1-1; 9 bases line up with TRBD1. This CDR3 comprises 14 residues. From germline, CDR1 is MGHDK and CDR2 SYGVNS. V lost 3 bases and J lost 5; bases outside the gene matches: 4. DNA of the CDR3: TGTGCCAGCAGTGAGGGGACAGGGATTACTGAAGCTTTCTTT. Translation gives CASSEGTGITEAFF.

This clone was found once. V and J are TRBV4-2 and TRBJ2-1; the D is unclear. This CDR3 has 15 residues. Looked up from germline, CDR1 is LGHNA and CDR2 is YNFKEQ. Trimming took off 0 bases at V and 7 bases at J, with 13 bases between the two ends. The CDR3: CASSQDWASTNEQFF. Written as DNA, the CDR3 is TGTGCCAGCAGCCAAGATTGGGCAAGTACGAATGAGCAGTTCTTC.

As regards this clone: One junction end does not reproduce the germline sequence, and a read error may be involved. Other DNA sequences from this sample encode an identical CDR3 as well. The CDR3 nucleotides read TGTGCCAGCTCACCATCAGGTCTCAATCAGCCCCAACATTTT. Protein sequence: CASSPSGLNQPQHF. The chain couples TRBV18 to TRBJ1-5; D not certain. Germline V lookup: CDR1 KGHSH, CDR2 LQKENI. The length of the CDR3 is 14 residues.

On this clone: One junction end does not reproduce the germline sequence, and a read error may be involved. The chain has TRBV30 and TRBJ1-4, with TRBD1 identical over 7 bases. This CDR3 has 13 amino acids. Germline assignment: CDR1 GTSNPN and CDR2 SVGIG (reference sequence). Here the CDR3 reads CAWSPLTGTERVF. Written as DNA, the CDR3 is TGTGCCTGGAGCCCATTAACCGGGACAGAAAGGGTTTTT.

This clone was seen just once. The chain recombines TRBV4-1 with TRBJ2-1, with 9 bases that match TRBD1. J gave up 0 bases and V 4 bases, and 7 bases lay outside the gene matches. This CDR3 comprises 17 residues. Looked up from germline, CDR1 is MGHRA and CDR2 is YSYEKL. CDR3 DNA: TGCGCCAGCAGCCTTACAGGGGGCCAGAGCTCCTACAATGAGCAGTTCTTC. It yields the protein CASSLTGGQSSYNEQFF.

For the CDR3, the DNA is TGTGCCAGCAGTGTTGTCCTCCGGGGTGAAGCTTTCTTT. This codes for CASSVVLRGEAFF. The J gene is TRBJ1-1, the V gene TRBV2; D gene ambiguous. Germline assignment: CDR1 SNHLY and CDR2 FYNNEI. V lost 4 bases to trimming and J lost 7 bases, with 13 bases between them. The CDR3 length is 13 residues.

The chain is built from TRBV5-1 and TRBJ1-4; the D gene is possibly TRBD1 (6 bases). In germline, CDR1 is SGHRS, CDR2 YFSETQ. V shed 4 bases and J shed 6 bases, with 19 bases lying between them. CDR3 size: 16 residues. This chain's CDR3 is CASSETPRGGDEKLFF. The CDR3 DNA reads as TGCGCCAGCAGCGAGACCCCTCGAGGGGGTGATGAAAAACTGTTTTTT.

V gene TRBV30 combines with J gene TRBJ1-4; maybe TRBD1 (6 bases). Trimming removed 5 bases from V and 8 bases from J, with 21 bases in between. From germline, CDR1 is GTSNPN and CDR2 SVGIG (reference sequence). The CDR3 loop spans 15 amino acids. Here the CDR3 DNA reads TGTGCCTGGCTACCCGGTCGGGCCACAGGGGAAAAACTGTTTTTT. Translated, it gives CAWLPGRATGEKLFF.

CDR3 nucleotides: TGCGCCAGCAGCTTGGACAGCGGGAGTGGCACCGGGGAGCTGTTTTTT. As protein: CASSLDSGSGTGELFF. The chain is built from TRBV5-1 and TRBJ2-2; 8 bases line up with TRBD2. The CDR3 length is 16 residues. In germline, CDR1 is SGHRS, CDR2 YFSETQ. V gave up 0 bases and J gave up 4 bases; unmatched junction bases: 5.

J is TRBJ2-7 and V is TRBV21-1; no DNA check was done on the table's D call, TRBD2. TRBV21-1 counts as a pseudogene. The CDR3 is 13 amino acids. The CDR3, as DNA: TGTGCCAGCAGCAAAGGTTCCGGTTACCAGCAGTACTTC. Amino acid sequence: CASSKGSGYQQYF.